The 2 T cell receptor beta chains below were found in one sample sequenced in a study of blood T cell repertoires in COVID-19. Profiling relied on immunoSEQ multiplex PCR, and the TCRdb table lists in-frame clones only, not all of them. The sample holds about 250,000 clones, about 85% seen once. The material sequenced was peripheral blood. These receptors originate from a woman in her fifties or sixties with active or convalescent COVID-19.

The chain employs TRBV6-5 and TRBJ1-4; 8 bases agree with TRBD1. The CDR3 is 15 residues long. V shed 2 bases and J 6 bases; nucleotides not matched to a gene: 5. From germline, CDR1 is MNHEY and CDR2 SVGAGI. The CDR3 DNA follows: TGTGCCAGCAGTTACCATGGACAGGGAGATGAAAAACTGTTTTTT. Protein product: CASSYHGQGDEKLFF.

The J gene is TRBJ1-1, the V gene TRBV5-4; a weak D match, TRBD1 (5 bases). Between the trimmed V and J ends, which lost 3 bases and 6 bases, there was a span of 27 bases. This CDR3 comprises 18 residues. Germline values: CDR1 SGHNT, CDR2 YYREEE (reference sequence). CDR3 coding DNA: TGTGCCAGCAGCTCGAGATCATCCGAGCGGGACCGACGGGCTGAAGCTTTCTTT. It encodes CASSSRSSERDRRAEAFF.